The clone carrying this TCR beta chain was seen more than once but under ten times. Its antigen remains unknown. This entry is derived from a study of T cells in Graves' hyperthyroidism and ophthalmopathy. General study points: Blood also held most thyroid clonotypes expanded beyond 0.001.

The study left out patients who had uncontrolled infection, other autoimmune disease, pregnancy or lactation. There were TCR beta CDR3 regions amplified from RNA transcripts. Primed by the HTBI set, a first-round RT-PCR was run on the TCR CDR3. TCRdb re-called the multiplex PCR reads through MiXCR, storing one row per CDR3 protein. This table has approximately 400,000 distinct CDR3 sequences, 13% appearing once. Germline CDR1 reads MDHEN; CDR2 reads SYDVKM. The CDR3 spans 14 residues. Trimming took 6 bases from V and 6 from J, leaving 15 bases between them. V usage is TRBV28 and J usage is TRBJ1-3, with D tentatively TRBD1 (5 bases). This TCR was sampled from a man between 25 and 39 years old with Graves' hyperthyroidism that later progressed to Graves' ophthalmopathy. The sample taken for sequencing was blood. The CDR3 region has the DNA TGTGCCAGCAGAACCCGGGGACTAGTAAACACCATATATTTT. Translating gives CASRTRGLVNTIYF.